This T cell receptor (beta chain) originates from a study of T-cell memory formation after mild COVID-19. TCRdb used MiXCR to reprocess the 5' RACE reads, holding one entry per CDR3 protein. The table records about 350,000 distinct CDR3 sequences, roughly 13% of them present only once. CDR3 size: 13 residues. Trimming left V 0 bases short and J 8 bases short, with 9 bases between. Looked up from germline, CDR1 is SGHRS and CDR2 is YFSETQ. What was sequenced was PBMCs or a T cell subset sorted from them (not recorded which). The origin of this receptor is a man in his late teens or twenties who had mild COVID-19 (a few samples of this study predate the infection). Cell type and time point are not known. The chain has TRBV5-1 and TRBJ2-4; D may correspond to TRBD1 or TRBD2 (6 bases each). CDR3 loop: CASSLGGADIQYF. CDR3 DNA: TGCGCCAGCAGCTTGGGGGGGGCGGACATTCAGTACTTC.